Detailed here is one T cell receptor (beta chain). This clone was seen a single time. Which antigen it targets is not known. Base qualities are not at hand, and no much larger clone is one base apart. The entry originates in a study of Tregs in tolerant kidney transplant recipients (dated by TCRdb to the late 2010s). Study-wide context: TCRbeta sequencing was used in the study to identify donor-specific regulatory T cells before combined kidney and bone marrow transplantation, and the identified cells were then tracked after transplant. In a few healthy controls, several methods of expanding Tregs specific for an allogeneic donor were compared by TCRbeta repertoire sequencing. The study at large found these results: The study was constrained by small patient numbers, and validation of the findings is required in larger populations and under other immunosuppression protocols. Expanding Tregs with activated donor B cells appeared to identify the most biologically relevant and donor-specific TCRbeta repertoire. Biological reproducibility was not examined directly, but technical replication error appeared to be minimal.

V gives up 5 bases and J gives up 0 bases, and the segment between their germline ends measures 14 bases. From the cysteine through the phenylalanine, the CDR3 covers 15 amino acids. Just CDR3 DNA is preserved here, 45 bases in frame from base 1. According to the germline V gene, CDR1 reads KGHSH and CDR2 reads LQKENI. Thawed PBMCs were FACS-sorted into unstimulated Tregs (CD4+CD25+CD127-), CD4+ non-Tregs (CD4+CD25-), CD4 cells and CD8 cells. Blood from healthy controls was obtained either as purchased buffy coats or from healthy volunteers. Healthy control blood was separated into PBMCs by Ficoll density gradient and cryopreserved, and patient PBMCs were collected both before and after transplant. For TCRbeta CDR3 sequencing, genomic DNA from the sorted cells was extracted using the QIAGEN DNeasy Blood and Tissue Kit. High-throughput TCRbeta CDR3 sequencing, which included PCR amplification with bias correction and internal controls, was done commercially through immunoSEQ. On the authors' methods: Unique productive TCRbeta sequences were defined by CDR3 nucleotide sequence where primers matched, otherwise by CDR3 amino acid sequence with Vbeta and Jbeta genes. To correct for sorting error, sequences found in more than one sorted population at a frequency ratio of 2:1 or less were discarded, and the remaining shared sequences were assigned to the population with the higher frequency. A sequence counted as donor-reactive if, in CFSE-low cells, the sequence had a frequency of at least 0.01% and was expanded at least 5-fold compared with unstimulated cells. Repertoire divergence was quantified by Jensen-Shannon divergence using the top 100 TCRbeta sequences ranked by frequency. For samples with multiple sequencing runs, sorting error was corrected in each run separately before the runs were combined. Imported from immuneACCESS, the table was reduced by TCRdb to in-frame sequences with V and J called. These copies leave out some clones; in studies compared against another copy, an unresolved V gene accounts for under half, and the cause of the remainder is not known. The D gene and trimming were derived from the DNA, and the V and J assignments and clone size from that table. The sample records roughly 250,000 clones, approximately 84% of which are singletons. Over 0.5% of the sample belongs to the ten largest clones.

This sequence originates from a human donor in good health. The chain is made from TRBV18 and TRBJ2-7; the D gene identity is not certain. Material: CD4+ T cells from blood. CDR3 region: CASSVSRLDSYEQYF. In nucleotides, the sequence is TGTGCCAGCTCAGTCTCGCGGCTCGACTCCTACGAGCAGTACTTC.